The source of this T cell receptor (beta chain) is a study of identical twins (dated by TCRdb to 2015 to 2016). In terms of the full investigation: To test whether fetal clonotypes persist, the study used deep sequencing on TCR alpha and beta repertoires from monozygotic twins, unrelated adults of various ages, and cord blood. To rule out contamination, the twin experiments were replicated at different times with different library preparation protocols. The full study reports these points: Zero-insertion analyses could be partly confounded by invariant T cells such as MAIT and iNKT, though diverse VJ usage argued against such confounding for most clonotypes. Compared with coincidental sharing between unrelated individuals, an excess of low generation-probability sequences was observed among out-of-frame TCR alpha sequences shared between twins. Because the same donors could not be followed over many years, the conclusions depended on cross-sectional statistical analysis. Abundant cord blood beta clonotypes carried fewer insertions; young adult naive repertoires showed a weaker similar trend, while memory repertoires showed none. In monozygotic twins, recombination models systematically underestimated out-of-frame TCR alpha sharing, but the models matched the sharing seen between unrelated individuals. Excess twin sharing in beta out-of-frame sequences was weaker because fewer shared sequences lowered the signal-to-noise ratio.

All donors were healthy Caucasians. Three pairs of female monozygotic twins, all aged roughly 18 to 30 years, made up the twin cohort. Positive isolation kits from Invitrogen were used to isolate the CD4+ and CD8+ T cell populations. V is clipped by 5 bases and J by 8 bases, and the sequence between their germline boundaries is 10 bases long. Its CDR3 holds 12 amino acids, cysteine through phenylalanine. Only the CDR3 DNA is retained, 36 bases long and in frame from the first base. CDR1 DFQATT and CDR2 SNEGSKA were looked up in the germline V gene (reference sequence). In the case of this clonotype: The specificity of this receptor is unknown. No base qualities exist here, and no much larger clone lies one base off it.

The library relied on 5' RACE. Instrument on record: Illumina HiSeq 2000. A universal primer binding site was introduced by template switching, and a unique molecular identifier was present in the final cDNA, enabling accurate counting of TCR cDNA molecules. Specific primers in the conserved constant-segment region were used to synthesize first-strand cDNA for the TCR alpha and beta chains. To control for contamination, each cDNA library was double barcoded with a SMART-Mk sample barcode plus Illumina barcodes. TruSeq adapter sequences, together with Illumina sample barcodes, were added in two successive PCR steps. The TCR alpha and beta cDNA libraries were sequenced on the Illumina HiSeq platform using custom primers. Processing in the source paper ran as follows. MiGEC was used to process raw reads and extract unique molecular identifiers, and MiXCR was used to find CDR3 positions. For each individual, recombination models were inferred using an EM algorithm with the repgenHMM and IGoR tools. Shared clonotype analysis was performed with the tcR package in R, normalizing sharing by the product of cloneset sizes. Out-of-frame nonproductive sequences were analyzed to study raw recombination free of thymic and clonal selection effects. TCRdb handled the public reads itself, with Q25 trimming in fastp and clone calling in MiXCR, and kept productive beta chains. Each entry is one CDR3 protein sequence, shown with its most common DNA and genes. The V and J calls come from TCRdb's annotation, not from the publication. The sample table contains 500,000 or so distinct CDR3 sequences; only one count was recorded for over 11% of them. The ten largest clones add up to more than 0.8% of the sample.

These same data were also listed under a study on yellow fever vaccine responses in identical twins. Reported in the second study: The T cell response to vaccination in identical twins was reported by the authors to appear partly convergent and partly personalized. In identical twins, the study followed T cell clones that responded to the vaccine with precision.

The sequence joins TRBV20-1 to TRBJ1-6; the D gene is not confidently resolved. This clonotype originated in a woman younger than 35 in good health. The sample comprised CD4+ T cells sorted from blood. The bases are TGCAGTGCTTCACGGGTAGATTCACCCCTCCACTTT. It is translated as CSASRVDSPLHF.